Below are 24 T cell receptor beta chains sequenced from a single sample in a study of T cell repertoires in cytomegalovirus infection. TCRdb processed the reads anew with MiXCR; each CDR3 protein has one entry. The sample lists about 890,000 distinct CDR3 sequences, around a third occurring once. No cognate antigen is known for these TCRs. The sequencing used cultured CD8+ T cells from PBMCs, collected from culture after CMV antigen stimulation. These receptors were taken from a human donor in good health (CMV status not recorded). Some clones in this sample may be carry-over from other donors' samples.

This chain links TRBV12-3 or TRBV12-4 with TRBJ1-2; 7 bases align to TRBD1. The CDR3 contains 13 residues. The trim removed 8 bases at V and 2 bases at J, leaving 5 bases unmatched. In nucleotides, the CDR3 is TGTGCCAGCGGGGACAGCGGGAACTATGGCTACACCTTC. This encodes CASGDSGNYGYTF.

In this sample, this clonotype turned up a few times. This sequence joins TRBV12-5 and TRBJ1-2, with D possibly TRBD1 on 6 matching bases. V was clipped by 8 bases and J by 3 bases, with 10 bases between them. Germline CDR1 reads LGHNT; CDR2 reads FRNRAP. This CDR3 region has 12 residues. Written as DNA, the CDR3 is TGTGCTAGTCTGGGGGGCGACTATGGCTACACCTTC. Translating it yields CASLGGDYGYTF.

This clonotype was counted between two and nine times. This rearrangement joins TRBV25-1 to TRBJ1-2; a weak D match, TRBD1 (6 bases). V lost 6 bases and J lost 5, with 13 bases in between. The CDR3 contains 13 residues. In germline, CDR1 is MGHDK, CDR2 SYGVNS. The CDR3 loop is CASRVEGEYGYTF. In DNA, the CDR3 is TGTGCCAGCAGAGTCGAGGGGGAATATGGCTACACCTTC.

J is TRBJ2-7 and V is TRBV4-1; unclear D gene. CDR1 and CDR2 (germline): MGHRA, YSYEKL. The V gene lost 0 bases and the J gene lost 2 bases, with 14 bases spanning the gap. CDR3 size: 16 residues. In DNA, the CDR3 is TGCGCCAGCAGCCAAGACCCCCCAGGTCGAGCCTACGAGCAGTACTTC. This sequence encodes CASSQDPPGRAYEQYF.

The chain recombines TRBV12-3 or TRBV12-4 with TRBJ1-2; tentatively, D is TRBD1 (5 bases). V lost 6 bases to trimming and J lost 10 bases, with 12 bases between them. CDR3 length: 11 residues. The CDR3 region is CASSHVGAYTF. The CDR3 nucleotides are TGTGCCAGCAGCCATGTAGGGGCCTACACCTTC.

A remark on this clonotype: The junction departs from germline at one end; a sequencing error may be responsible. This chain connects TRBV7-3 to TRBJ2-1; 8 bases align to TRBD2. This CDR3 spans 15 amino acids. Germline-derived CDR1 and CDR2 are SGHTA and FQGTGA. CDR3 nucleotide sequence: TGTGTCAGCAGCCCCCGCAGCGGGGGAATAAATGAGCAGTTCTTC. It specifies CVSSPRSGGINEQFF.

V usage is TRBV5-6 and J usage is TRBJ2-7; the D gene could be TRBD1 or TRBD2 (6 bases each). Trimming shortened V by 1 base and J by 4 bases, and 24 bases separated the two germline ends. Germline V gene lookup returns CDR1 SGHDT and CDR2 YYEEEE. There are 18 residues in the CDR3. The CDR3: CASSLTVSGAAFRYEQYV. The CDR3 DNA sequence: TGTGCCAGCAGCTTGACGGTTTCGGGGGCCGCCTTCAGGTACGAGCAGTACGTC.

This clonotype has only a few counts. This rearrangement joins TRBV19 to TRBJ2-1; tentatively, D is TRBD1 (6 bases). CDR3 size: 11 residues. V shed 8 bases and J shed 10 bases, with 12 bases lying between them. The germline CDR1 and CDR2 sequences are LNHDA and SQIVND (reference sequence). The CDR3 loop reads CASVKGTEQFF. The CDR3 DNA reads TGTGCCAGTGTAAAGGGGACAGAGCAGTTCTTC.

The sample holds many counts of this clonotype. The chain joins TRBV27 to TRBJ2-7; D ambiguous. CDR3 length: 12 amino acids. CDR1 is MNHEY, CDR2 SMNVEV, per germline (reference sequence). Trimming removed 3 bases from V and 4 bases from J, with 7 bases in between. The CDR3, as DNA: TGTGCCAGCAGTTTTTGGGGATACGAGCAGTACTTC. This sequence encodes CASSFWGYEQYF.

This clonotype was detected only a few times. The chain employs TRBV7-2 and TRBJ2-3; D tentatively reads TRBD1 or TRBD2 (5 bases each). This CDR3 is 18 amino acids long. Germline CDR1 SGHTA, CDR2 FQGNSA. The V gene lost 4 bases and the J gene lost 2 bases, with 22 bases spanning the gap. The DNA for the CDR3 is TGTGCCAGCAGCTACTATGCCACCGGGACGGAGGTCACAGATACGCAGTATTTT. This encodes CASSYYATGTEVTDTQYF.

The table lists this clonotype with a few counts. The rearrangement joins TRBV7-9 to TRBJ2-7, with D perhaps matching TRBD2 (5 bases). V lost 3 bases and J 7 bases, leaving 19 bases between the germline ends. The length of the CDR3 is 15 residues. Germline CDR1 and CDR2: SEHNR and FQNEAQ (reference sequence). This chain's CDR3 is CASSLDSSQGWEQYV. The CDR3 DNA follows: TGTGCCAGCAGCTTGGACTCTTCGCAAGGCTGGGAGCAGTACGTC.

The chain is built from TRBV5-1 and TRBJ2-3, with D perhaps matching TRBD1 (5 bases). CDR1 is SGHRS, CDR2 YFSETQ, per germline. V lost 2 bases, J lost 0 bases, and 10 bases lay in between. The length of the CDR3 is 15 residues. The CDR3 region has the DNA TGCGCCAGCAGCTTCCACAGGTCTAGCACAGATACGCAGTATTTT. Translation: CASSFHRSSTDTQYF. The full variable domain, in which reference TRBV5-1 and TRBJ2-3 provide the parts outside the CDR3, is KAGVTQTPRYLIKTRGQQVTLSCSPISGHRSVSWYQQTPGQGLQFLFEYFSETQRNKGNFPGRFSGRQFSNSRSEMNVSTLELGDSALYLCASSFHRSSTDTQYFGPGTRLTVL.

The chain links TRBV2 to TRBJ1-6; no clear D. The germline gives CDR1 SNHLY, CDR2 FYNNEI. CDR3 length equals 13 residues. The V end lost 2 bases, the J end lost 8 bases, and 7 bases lay between the germline ends. The CDR3 loop reads CASSELTYSPLHF. The CDR3 DNA reads TGTGCCAGCAGTGAATTGACGTATTCACCCCTCCACTTT.

This chain uses TRBV12-3 or TRBV12-4 with TRBJ1-1; maybe TRBD1 (5 bases). V lost 5 bases and J 3 bases, leaving 13 bases between the germline ends. CDR3 length: 14 amino acids. In DNA form, the CDR3 reads TGTGCCAGCAGTGGGGAGACAGATTACACTGAAGCTTTCTTT. It codes for CASSGETDYTEAFF.

This clonotype was seen at least ten times. The V gene is TRBV7-2, the J gene TRBJ2-5; tentatively, D is TRBD2 (5 bases). The CDR3 has 12 residues. V dropped 8 bases and J dropped 5 bases, with 12 bases sitting between them. Germline CDR1 is SGHTA and CDR2 is FQGNSA. The CDR3, as DNA: TGTGCCAGCTCGGGATTTAGGGAGACCCAGTACTTC. Translating gives CASSGFRETQYF.

This clonotype was seen ten or more times. This sequence joins TRBV19 and TRBJ2-1; D remains ambiguous. Trimming pared 3 bases from V and 7 bases from J, leaving 7 bases between. This CDR3 region has 12 residues. Looked up from germline, CDR1 is LNHDA and CDR2 is SQIVND (reference sequence). CDR3 sequence reads: CASSIPGNEQFF. The CDR3 nucleotides read TGTGCCAGTAGTATCCCCGGGAATGAGCAGTTCTTC.

The chain is built from TRBV20-1 and TRBJ2-2; D gene uncertain. The CDR3 runs to 13 residues. The V gene lost 4 bases and the J gene lost 5 bases, with 11 bases spanning the gap. Germline CDR1 DFQATT, CDR2 SNEGSKA (reference sequence). The DNA of the CDR3 is TGCAGTGCTATAGACCCGAGGACCGGGGAGCTGTTTTTT. It yields the protein CSAIDPRTGELFF.

As concerns this clonotype: The junction differs from germline at one of its ends, possibly a read error. This rearrangement joins TRBV7-7 to TRBJ2-1; no firm D call. The CDR3 sequence is 13 residues long. The germline gives CDR1 SSHAT, CDR2 FNYEAQ (reference sequence). CDR3 loop: CASSFNFDNEQFF. The CDR3, as DNA: TGTGCTAGCAGCTTTAACTTCGACAATGAGCAGTTCTTC.

This chain connects TRBV7-6 to TRBJ2-2; no definite D call. The germline V gene encodes CDR1 SGHVS and CDR2 FNYEAQ. CDR3 size: 16 residues. Trimming removed 4 bases at V and 0 bases at J, with 12 bases between. CDR3 loop: CASSYEADANTGELFF. In DNA, the CDR3 is TGTGCCAGCAGCTACGAGGCGGATGCGAACACCGGGGAGCTGTTTTTT.

This clonotype was detected ten times or more. The V call is TRBV7-6, the J call TRBJ1-1; 8 positions agree with TRBD1. Trimming took 8 bases from V and 4 from J; bases not matched to a gene: 6. CDR3 length equals 13 residues. The germline V gene has CDR1 SGHVS and CDR2 FNYEAQ. The CDR3 loop reads CASSPGQGTEAFF. For the CDR3, the DNA is TGTGCCAGCTCCCCCGGACAGGGCACTGAAGCTTTCTTT.

The chain employs TRBV29-1 and TRBJ2-1; TRBD2 aligns across 8 bases. The CDR3 has 14 amino acids. The germline CDR1 and CDR2 sequences are SQVTM and ANQGSEA. After removal of 4 bases from V and 7 bases from J, the junction contained 9 bases not matched to a gene. This CDR3 is CSVAGGGAGNEQFF. The CDR3 DNA reads as TGCAGCGTTGCCGGGGGGGGCGCGGGGAATGAGCAGTTCTTC.

The CDR3 bases are TGTGCCAGCAGTGAACGGAACGGACTACGGGGGACTTCATACTACAATGAGCAGTTCTTC. Translating gives CASSERNGLRGTSYYNEQFF. The gene calls are TRBV6-1 and TRBJ2-1, with a weak D call TRBD2 (6 bases). The CDR3 has 20 amino acids. With 2 bases removed from V and 3 bases from J, the gap between germline ends came to 26 bases. Looked up from germline, CDR1 is MNHNS and CDR2 is SASEGT.

A word on this clonotype: Relative to the germline gene, one junction end is altered; a read error may explain this. This rearrangement joins TRBV20-1 to TRBJ2-7; TRBD1 is a possible D gene (6 bases). Germline CDR1 reads DFQATT; CDR2 reads SNEGSKA (reference sequence). This CDR3 is built from 9 residues. The CDR3 nucleotides are TGCAGTGCTAACCCTCCAGGGGTATTC. It is translated as CSANPPGVF.

The gene calls are TRBV6-5 and TRBJ1-5, with D tentatively TRBD1 (6 bases). The CDR3 sequence is 16 residues long. V was cut by 2 bases and J by 6 bases, with 17 bases left in between. Germline V gene data show CDR1 as MNHEY and CDR2 as SVGAGI. CDR3: CASSYRFNRASQPQHF. The CDR3 DNA is TGTGCCAGCAGTTACCGTTTCAACAGGGCAAGTCAGCCCCAGCATTTT.